This T cell receptor beta chain was captured in a study of CD8 T cells in Susac syndrome. Reverse transcription of roughly 0.5 to 1 ug RNA used random hexamers. TCRdb re-analysed the immunoSEQ multiplex PCR reads in MiXCR, keeping a single row per CDR3 protein. This sample has some 150,000 distinct CDR3 sequences, with roughly 96% found just once. CDR1 and CDR2 from the germline V gene are SNHLY and FYNNEI. J lost 4 bases, V lost 5 bases, and 3 bases had no gene match. The length of the CDR3 is 14 residues. The chain is built from TRBV2 and TRBJ1-5; 9 nucleotides agree with TRBD1. This TCR derives from a human donor with Susac syndrome. Sample: CD4+ T cells from PBMCs. The CDR3 nucleotides are TGTGCCAGCAGTCCCGGGACAGGGAATCAGCCCCAGCATTTT. Protein product: CASSPGTGNQPQHF.